Below, 18 T cell receptor beta chains from the same sample are listed, as sequenced in a study of blood T cells in healthy people across ages. Next came a second PCR, run for roughly 6 to 11 cycles, which used a sample-barcoded 5' primer along with a J-beta primer mix. TCRdb fed the 5' RACE reads into MiXCR, producing one record per CDR3 protein. This table has 1,800,000 or so distinct CDR3 sequences, roughly two fifths appearing once. The sequencing input was blood. Receptor source: a human donor in good health.

The genes are TRBV20-1 and TRBJ2-4, with 9 bases matching TRBD1. Gene TRBJ2-7 matches the end of the DNA better, so the J call may be wrong. The length of the CDR3 is 14 residues. CDR1 and CDR2 (germline): DFQATT, SNEGSKA (reference sequence). DNA of the CDR3: TGCAGTGCTCCGGACAGGGGAGACGTCTACGAGCAGTACTTC. This translates into CSAPDRGDVYEQYF.

The V call is TRBV7-2, the J call TRBJ2-1; 7 bases fit TRBD2. Trimming at V came to 0 bases and at J to 6 bases, leaving 5 bases not matched to a gene. The germline V gene encodes CDR1 SGHTA and CDR2 FQGNSA. The CDR3 loop spans 15 amino acids. The chain's CDR3 is CASSLARGGGNEQFF. The CDR3, as DNA: TGTGCCAGCAGCTTAGCGAGAGGCGGGGGCAATGAGCAGTTCTTC.

The chain couples TRBV5-5 to TRBJ1-2; the D gene is possibly TRBD1 (5 bases). The CDR3 has 17 residues. Trimming removed 4 bases from V and 4 bases from J, with 23 bases in between. Germline loops: CDR1 SGHKS, CDR2 YYEKEE (reference sequence). CDR3 DNA sequence: TGTGCCAGCAGCCCCTCTACGGCGGGGGTAGCCTCCTATGGCTACACCTTC. Its translation: CASSPSTAGVASYGYTF.

V usage is TRBV2 and J usage is TRBJ2-7; no definite D call. In germline, CDR1 is SNHLY, CDR2 FYNNEI. The V gene lost 0 bases and the J gene lost 2 bases, with 8 bases spanning the gap. The CDR3 is 14 residues long. CDR3 bases: TGTGCCAGCAGTGAAGCTTTATTGACCTACGAGCAGTACTTC. Its translation is CASSEALLTYEQYF.

The chain recombines TRBV21-1 with TRBJ2-1; the D call TRBD2 from the table was never checked on the DNA. TRBV21-1 is a recognized pseudogene. The CDR3 consists of 19 residues. Here the CDR3 reads CASSLSETRLAGTHNEQFF. The CDR3 bases are TGTGCCAGCAGCTTAAGCGAGACTCGACTAGCGGGGACTCACAATGAGCAGTTCTTC.

This clonotype came up a few times. The chain carries TRBV6-2 or TRBV6-3 and TRBJ1-2; the D is unclear. Germline CDR1 MNHEY, CDR2 SVGEGT. The V end lost 8 bases, the J end lost 3 bases, and 19 bases lay between the germline ends. The CDR3 is 15 residues long. CDR3 amino acids: CASQTRRKIDYGYTF. In DNA, the CDR3 is TGTGCCAGCCAAACTAGACGGAAGATTGACTATGGCTACACCTTC.

The genes are TRBV20-1 and TRBJ1-5, with D unclear. This CDR3 has 13 amino acids. Germline V lookup: CDR1 DFQATT, CDR2 SNEGSKA (reference sequence). V lost 3 bases and J 5 bases, leaving 11 bases between the germline ends. CDR3 nucleotides: TGCAGTGCTAGCGCCAGGTGGGATCAGCCCCAGCATTTT. Its translation is CSASARWDQPQHF.

This clonotype was detected a few times. In DNA, the CDR3 is TGTGCCACCTTCGGACAGAACACCGGGGAGCTGTTTTTT. Translation gives CATFGQNTGELFF. The chain joins TRBV24-1 to TRBJ2-2, with D perhaps TRBD1 (5 bases). The V and J ends lost 9 bases and 1 base respectively, with 8 bases between them. The germline gives CDR1 KGHDR, CDR2 SFDVKD. The CDR3 contains 13 residues.

This sequence joins TRBV12-3 or TRBV12-4 and TRBJ2-5; TRBD2 agrees at 11 bases. The CDR3 covers 17 residues. Losses at the gene ends were 3 bases for V and 1 base for J; bases not matched to a gene: 7. This CDR3 is CASSFQHSGGAQETQYF. The CDR3 bases are TGTGCCAGCAGTTTCCAACATAGCGGGGGGGCCCAAGAGACCCAGTACTTC.

With respect to this clonotype: Its ends do not fully match the called genes, so a read error is possible. This chain joins TRBV7-9 and TRBJ2-5; 7 bases are a match to TRBD2. Germline V gene sequence: CDR1 SEHNR, CDR2 FQNEAQ (reference sequence). The CDR3 covers 13 residues. In DNA, the CDR3 is TGTGCCAGCAGCCGAGCGGGATTGGAGACCCGGTACTTC. Translation: CASSRAGLETRYF.

The rearrangement links TRBV4-3 to TRBJ2-1, with D perhaps matching TRBD1 (6 bases). Looked up from germline, CDR1 is LGHNA and CDR2 is YSLEER. V was pared by 0 bases and J by 3 bases, with 12 bases between. The CDR3 is 16 residues long. The CDR3 reads CASSQERTDIYNEQFF. The CDR3 DNA reads TGCGCCAGCAGCCAAGAGAGGACAGACATCTACAATGAGCAGTTCTTC.

The gene calls are TRBV4-2 and TRBJ2-7; D unresolved. This CDR3 is built from 15 residues. CDR1 is LGHNA, CDR2 YNFKEQ, per germline. V lost 0 bases and J 1 base, leaving 10 bases between the germline ends. The DNA of the CDR3 is TGTGCCAGCAGCCAAGATCTAGGAAATTCCTACGAGCAGTACTTC. Protein product: CASSQDLGNSYEQYF.

The CDR3: CAWSVGPREHEQFF. CDR3 DNA: TGTGCCTGGAGTGTAGGTCCACGGGAGCATGAGCAGTTCTTC. The chain combines TRBV30 with TRBJ2-1; the D gene is possibly TRBD2 (6 bases). Trimming pared 0 bases from V and 8 bases from J, leaving 14 bases between. The CDR3 is 14 residues long. Per the germline V gene, CDR1 is GTSNPN and CDR2 is SVGIG (reference sequence). The full variable domain, its missing parts supplied by reference TRBV30 and TRBJ2-1, is SQTIHQWPATLVQPVGSPLSLECTVEGTSNPNLYWYRQAAGRGLQLLFYSVGIGQISSEVPQNLSASRPQDRQFILSSKKLLLSDSGFYLCAWSVGPREHEQFFGPGTRLTVL.

A few counts support this clonotype. The rearrangement links TRBV20-1 to TRBJ1-2; 7 bases agree with TRBD1. There are 15 residues in the CDR3. After removal of 0 bases from V and 4 bases from J, the junction contained 8 bases not matched to a gene. Germline assignment: CDR1 DFQATT and CDR2 SNEGSKA (reference sequence). The CDR3 protein is CSARDRTGGSYGYTF. The CDR3 DNA reads as TGCAGTGCTAGAGACCGGACAGGAGGGAGCTATGGCTACACCTTC.

Only a few counts were recorded for this clonotype. This sequence joins TRBV9 and TRBJ1-2; no definite D call. Trimming took off 0 bases at V and 4 bases at J, with 13 bases between the two ends. Germline V CDR1 and CDR2: SGDLS, YYNGEE. The CDR3 sequence is 15 residues long. The CDR3 here is CASSVEADPFYGYTF. CDR3 DNA sequence: TGTGCCAGCAGCGTAGAAGCGGATCCGTTCTATGGCTACACCTTC.

The chain is built from TRBV29-1 and TRBJ2-7; D uncertain. Germline V gene lookup returns CDR1 SQVTM and CDR2 ANQGSEA. The CDR3 is 11 amino acids. Trimming removed 6 bases at V and 8 bases at J, with 14 bases between. Here the CDR3 DNA reads TGCAGCGTAGCCTTATTGGGTCAGCAGTACTTC. This gives the protein CSVALLGQQYF.

The CDR3 region has the DNA TGTGCCAGCGCTGGGGGGGCGCCCCCAGATACGCAGTATTTT. Its protein is CASAGGAPPDTQYF. The chain has TRBV24-1 and TRBJ2-3, with D possibly TRBD2 on 7 matching bases. This CDR3 comprises 14 residues. CDR1 and CDR2 (germline): KGHDR, SFDVKD. Trimming took off 11 bases at V and 4 bases at J, with 18 bases between the two ends.

The genes are TRBV5-1 and TRBJ2-3; D is perhaps TRBD2 (6 bases). The V gene lost 3 bases and the J gene lost 3 bases, with 20 bases spanning the gap. The CDR3 sequence is 17 residues long. Germline CDR1 SGHRS, CDR2 YFSETQ. CDR3 loop: CASSSRSRPRGTDTQYF. DNA of the CDR3: TGCGCCAGCAGCTCCCGGTCCCGCCCACGGGGGACAGATACGCAGTATTTT.